Reported below is one T cell receptor (beta chain). The data originate from a study of OX40 agonist ivuxolimab in advanced cancers. Using immunoSEQ multiplex PCR, the repertoire was profiled, and TCRdb retains in-frame clones only, with some absent. The data contain roughly 70,000 clones, 88% of them singletons. CDR1 and CDR2 (germline): SGHDN, FVKESK. V lost 0 bases, J lost 1 base, and 3 bases lay in between. The CDR3 has 13 residues. This sequence was found in an adult with an advanced solid tumor such as melanoma, head and neck, liver or kidney cancer. The sequenced sample was CD4+ or CD8+ T cells sorted from blood, obtained in a trial of the OX40 agonist ivuxolimab. The genes are TRBV14 and TRBJ1-1, with D unclear. This CDR3 is CASSQDRNTEAFF. The DNA of the CDR3 is TGTGCCAGCAGCCAAGATAGGAACACTGAAGCTTTCTTT.